These 29 T cell receptor beta chains originate from one sample sequenced in a study of T cell responses to AZD1222 COVID-19 vaccine. Only in-frame clones appear in the TCRdb table, and some are missing; sequencing was by immunoSEQ multiplex PCR. The repertoire holds 150,000 or so clones, about 87% seen once, with around 3% in the top ten. The sequencing here drew on peripheral blood, taken on day 0 of AZD1222 vaccination. These receptors all stem from an adult in good health.

The chain carries TRBV4-1 and TRBJ1-1, with D possibly TRBD1 on 6 matching bases. The CDR3 is 15 residues long. Germline CDR1 reads MGHRA; CDR2 reads YSYEKL. V shed 1 base and J shed 4 bases, with 13 bases lying between them. CDR3 loop: CASSQVPGGGTEAFF. CDR3 nucleotide sequence: TGCGCCAGCAGCCAAGTTCCCGGGGGCGGCACTGAAGCTTTCTTT.

This chain joins TRBV7-2 and TRBJ1-2; no clear D gene. The CDR3 totals 14 residues. V was pared by 2 bases and J by 4 bases, with 11 bases between. Per germline, CDR1 SGHTA and CDR2 FQGNSA. CDR3 region: CASSLPAIPYGYTF. DNA of the CDR3: TGTGCCAGCAGCTTACCGGCCATCCCCTATGGCTACACCTTC.

V usage is TRBV5-4 and J usage is TRBJ1-2; 7 bases are shared with TRBD1. Germline CDR1 SGHNT, CDR2 YYREEE (reference sequence). This CDR3 has 13 residues. V shed 4 bases and J 7 bases; nucleotides not matched to a gene: 7. CDR3 bases: TGTGCCAGCAGCCCTGACAGGGCGCGTGGCTACACCTTC. Protein product: CASSPDRARGYTF.

This chain connects TRBV28 to TRBJ2-7; tentatively, D is TRBD1 or TRBD2 (5 bases each). Germline V CDR1 and CDR2: MDHEN, SYDVKM. Trimming cost V 8 bases and J 0 bases, with 26 bases left between them. The CDR3 consists of 18 residues. Here the CDR3 DNA reads TGTGCCAGCCCCCAAGGGGACGGGGAGCTAGGAAGCTCCTACGAGCAGTACTTC. This translates into CASPQGDGELGSSYEQYF.

V usage is TRBV19 and J usage is TRBJ1-2, with TRBD1 as a possible D gene (6 bases). Germline V gives CDR1 LNHDA, CDR2 SQIVND (reference sequence). V was cut by 4 bases and J by 0 bases, with 15 bases left in between. The CDR3 runs 16 residues. The CDR3 spells CASSKGDTRANYGYTF. CDR3 coding DNA: TGTGCCAGTAGTAAGGGGGACACCAGAGCTAACTATGGCTACACCTTC.

The rearrangement joins TRBV7-2 to TRBJ1-6, with D perhaps matching TRBD1 (5 bases). The CDR3 covers 17 residues. Trimming removed 5 bases from V and 0 bases from J, with 14 bases in between. Germline CDR1 and CDR2: SGHTA and FQGNSA. This CDR3 is CASSPGSTVSYNSPLHF. The CDR3 region has the DNA TGTGCCAGCAGCCCAGGGTCGACGGTCTCCTATAATTCACCCCTCCACTTT.

The chain is built from TRBV7-2 and TRBJ1-1; unclear D gene. CDR3 length: 13 amino acids. CDR1 SGHTA and CDR2 FQGNSA come from the germline V gene. The V gene lost 1 base and the J gene lost 5 bases, with 8 bases spanning the gap. CDR3 coding DNA: TGTGCCAGCAGCTTAGGAGTTTGGACTGAAGCTTTCTTT. Its translation is CASSLGVWTEAFF.

This clone was observed a handful of times. The rearrangement joins TRBV5-8 to TRBJ2-7; no firm D call. This CDR3 comprises 14 residues. V was shortened by 3 bases and J by 0 bases, with 10 bases between the two germline ends. Germline CDR1 reads SGHTS; CDR2 reads YDEGEE. The CDR3 is CASSSRLISYEQYF. The CDR3 DNA is TGTGCCAGCAGCTCACGACTGATCTCCTACGAGCAGTACTTC.

This clone has a single count. The V call is TRBV2, the J call TRBJ1-3; unclear D gene. This CDR3 is built from 14 residues. Per germline, CDR1 SNHLY and CDR2 FYNNEI. V shed 3 bases and J shed 0 bases, with 6 bases lying between them. This CDR3 is CASSDRSSGNTIYF. For the CDR3, the DNA is TGTGCCAGCAGTGACCGTAGCTCTGGAAACACCATATATTTT. Based on the CDR3 plus reference TRBV2 and TRBJ1-3, the full variable domain is EPEVTQTPSHQVTQMGQEVILRCVPISNHLYFYWYRQILGQKVEFLVSFYNNEISEKSEIFDDQFSVERPDGSNFTLKIRSTKLEDSAMYFCASSDRSSGNTIYFGEGSWLTVV.

The CDR3 coding sequence is TGTGCCAGCAACGAGGGGGGCAGAAACACTGAAGCTTTCTTT. Translated: CASNEGGRNTEAFF. V usage is TRBV7-9 and J usage is TRBJ1-1, with TRBD1 as a possible D gene (6 bases). V was clipped by 7 bases and J by 2 bases, with 14 bases between them. CDR1 and CDR2 from the germline V gene are SEHNR and FQNEAQ (reference sequence). The CDR3 runs 14 residues.

Regarding this clone: Within the sample, other DNA sequences also encode this same CDR3. V is TRBV15 and J is TRBJ2-3, with TRBD2 matching 8 bases. The CDR3 has 19 residues. J gave up 2 bases and V 5 bases, and 18 bases lay outside the gene matches. Germline V gene sequence: CDR1 LNHNV, CDR2 YYDKDF (reference sequence). The CDR3 spells CATSRGGRMPGAPTDTQYF. In DNA form, the CDR3 reads TGTGCCACCAGCCGGGGGGGGAGGATGCCGGGGGCCCCCACAGATACGCAGTATTTT.

This chain joins TRBV5-5 and TRBJ2-5; D remains unclear. Germline CDR1 is SGHKS and CDR2 is YYEKEE (reference sequence). The CDR3 covers 13 residues. V lost 2 bases and J lost 4, with 9 bases in between. The CDR3 loop reads CASSFGGLETQYF. The CDR3 bases are TGTGCCAGCAGCTTCGGTGGCCTAGAGACCCAGTACTTC. The complete variable domain, with remaining parts taken from reference TRBV5-5 and TRBJ2-5, reads DAGVTQSPTHLIKTRGQQVTLRCSPISGHKSVSWYQQVLGQGPQFIFQYYEKEERGRGNFPDRFSARQFPNYSSELNVNALLLGDSALYLCASSFGGLETQYFGPGTRLLVL.

V is TRBV21-1 and J is TRBJ2-5; TRBD2, the D gene given by the table, was not confirmed from the DNA. TRBV21-1 is a pseudogene locus. The CDR3 contains 15 residues. The DNA of the CDR3 is TGTGCCAGCAGCAAAGCAGGCCGGGATCAAGAGACCCAGTACTTC. Translated: CASSKAGRDQETQYF.

The rearrangement uses TRBV5-1 and TRBJ2-1, with a possible D match to TRBD2 (5 bases). The CDR3 covers 15 residues. The ends were cut back, 4 bases at V and 0 bases at J, with 11 bases in the middle. Germline V gene sequence: CDR1 SGHRS, CDR2 YFSETQ. The CDR3 nucleotides are TGCGCCAGCAGCGCGGGTCCTAGCTCCTACAATGAGCAGTTCTTC. The encoded protein is CASSAGPSSYNEQFF.

The chain couples TRBV6-4 to TRBJ2-6, with D unresolved. The V gene lost 5 bases and the J gene lost 3 bases, with 8 bases spanning the gap. The CDR3 is 14 amino acids. Germline CDR1 reads MRHNA; CDR2 reads SNTAGT. The CDR3 nucleotides read TGTGCCAGCAGTCCGGGTGGTGGGGCCAACGTCCTGACTTTC. It specifies CASSPGGGANVLTF.

This sequence joins TRBV4-1 and TRBJ1-6; D possibly corresponds to TRBD1 (5 bases). The CDR3 consists of 14 residues. V was shortened by 3 bases and J by 10 bases, with 13 bases between the two germline ends. Germline V gives CDR1 MGHRA, CDR2 YSYEKL. Here the CDR3 DNA reads TGCGCCAGCAGCCACAGGGAGCCGGGATCACCCCTCCACTTT. Protein sequence: CASSHREPGSPLHF.

The genes are TRBV6-5 and TRBJ1-2; D is possibly TRBD1 (5 bases). Germline CDR1 is MNHEY and CDR2 is SVGAGI. This CDR3 spans 14 amino acids. V was cut by 8 bases and J by 7 bases, with 20 bases left in between. Here the CDR3 reads CASQGWGVWSGYTF. CDR3 sequence (DNA): TGTGCCAGCCAAGGGTGGGGGGTCTGGAGTGGCTACACCTTC.

The CDR3 nucleotides are TGTGCCAGCTCACCTGGGTCCTATAATTCACCCCTCCACTTT. Amino acid sequence: CASSPGSYNSPLHF. The chain is built from TRBV18 and TRBJ1-6; D not resolved. This CDR3 is built from 14 residues. The germline CDR1 and CDR2 sequences are KGHSH and LQKENI. V lost 3 bases and J lost 1, with 4 bases in between.

This clone was counted a single time. The junction departs from germline at one end; a sequencing error may be responsible. This chain uses TRBV6-5 with TRBJ1-5; no reliable D call. Germline V gene data show CDR1 as MNHEY and CDR2 as SVGAGI. This CDR3 has 13 residues. CDR3 nucleotides: TGTGCCAGCATGAATCGAGATGGCCGGGGAGTTTTTTTT. Its protein is CASMNRDGRGVFF.

V usage is TRBV5-1 and J usage is TRBJ1-1; 12 positions match TRBD1. This CDR3 comprises 15 residues. V lost 3 bases to trimming and J lost 6 bases; unmatched junction nucleotides: 6. CDR1 SGHRS and CDR2 YFSETQ come from the germline V gene. CDR3 loop: CASSSGQGAFSEAFF. The CDR3 bases are TGCGCCAGCAGCTCGGGACAGGGGGCCTTCTCTGAAGCTTTCTTT.

The chain is built from TRBV4-2 and TRBJ1-2; D is unresolved. Trimming removed 0 bases from V and 5 bases from J, with 10 bases in between. Germline V gene lookup returns CDR1 LGHNA and CDR2 YNFKEQ. The CDR3 has 14 amino acids. CDR3 residues: CASSQDVGVYGYTF. For the CDR3, the DNA is TGTGCCAGCAGCCAAGACGTCGGGGTGTATGGCTACACCTTC.

As regards this clone: At the DNA level, this CDR3 is encoded by other sequences in the same sample as well. This sequence joins TRBV3-1 (or the pseudogene TRBV3-2) and TRBJ2-5; the match to TRBD1 covers 7 bases. The germline CDR1 and CDR2 sequences are LGHDT and YNNKEL (reference sequence). V shed 4 bases and J 7 bases; nucleotides not matched to a gene: 9. The CDR3 has 14 residues. CDR3 bases: TGTGCCAGCAGCCTCGCAGGGGGTCAGGGGACCCAGTACTTC. This codes for CASSLAGGQGTQYF.

The chain uses TRBV28 and TRBJ1-1; 8 bases are a match to TRBD1. The CDR3 totals 14 residues. The germline V gene has CDR1 MDHEN and CDR2 SYDVKM. V lost 7 bases to trimming and J lost 2 bases; unmatched junction nucleotides: 6. The CDR3 loop is CASNTDRGNTEAFF. The CDR3 DNA is TGTGCCAGCAACACCGACAGGGGAAACACTGAAGCTTTCTTT.

V is TRBV27 and J is TRBJ1-6; D not certain. This CDR3 has 19 amino acids. Per germline, CDR1 MNHEY and CDR2 SMNVEV (reference sequence). V lost 4 bases and J 0 bases, leaving 19 bases between the germline ends. CDR3 nucleotide sequence: TGTGCCAGCAGTTGGCGGCGGGTCGCAGCAGACTCCTATAATTCACCCCTCCACTTT. This translates into CASSWRRVAADSYNSPLHF.

The CDR3 DNA reads as TGTGCCAGTGCCCGGACAGATCATAATTCACCCCTCCACTTT. Translating gives CASARTDHNSPLHF. V usage is TRBV19 and J usage is TRBJ1-6; possibly TRBD1 for D (6 bases). The CDR3 runs to 14 residues. Trimming took 8 bases from V and 5 from J, leaving 13 bases between them. Germline CDR1 and CDR2: LNHDA and SQIVND (reference sequence).

The chain has TRBV3-1 (or the pseudogene TRBV3-2) and TRBJ1-6; 7 nucleotides line up with TRBD1. This CDR3 contains 14 residues. V was pared by 4 bases and J by 9 bases, with 6 bases of the junction left unmatched. The germline gives CDR1 LGHDT, CDR2 YNNKEL (reference sequence). Written as DNA, the CDR3 is TGTGCCAGCAGCCCCCGACAGGGAGGTTCACCCCTCCACTTT. Translated, it gives CASSPRQGGSPLHF.

This clone was seen a few times. This chain uses TRBV5-1 with TRBJ1-6, with D maybe TRBD1 (5 bases). Trimming cost V 1 base and J 8 bases, with 16 bases left between them. The CDR3 extends over 16 amino acids. The V gene's germline CDR1 is SGHRS and CDR2 YFSETQ. As DNA, the CDR3 is TGCGCCAGCAGCTTGTCTATAACGATGGGGGATTCACCCCTCCACTTT. Residues: CASSLSITMGDSPLHF.

This sequence joins TRBV2 and TRBJ2-5; D gene unclear. CDR1 is SNHLY and CDR2 is FYNNEI in the germline V gene. The V end was cut by 8 bases, the J end by 7 bases, with 23 bases between. This CDR3 spans 15 amino acids. CDR3 region: CASERRTTARATQYF. The CDR3 DNA reads TGTGCCAGCGAACGCCGGACCACGGCCCGGGCGACCCAGTACTTC.

The CDR3 DNA reads TGTGCCAGCAGTCCACCGACAGGGGGGAACACTGAAGCTTTCTTT. Its protein product is CASSPPTGGNTEAFF. J is TRBJ1-1 and V is TRBV6-5; 9 bases are a match to TRBD1. V gave up 5 bases and J gave up 1 base; unmatched junction bases: 5. Germline V gene data show CDR1 as MNHEY and CDR2 as SVGAGI. This CDR3 has 15 residues.